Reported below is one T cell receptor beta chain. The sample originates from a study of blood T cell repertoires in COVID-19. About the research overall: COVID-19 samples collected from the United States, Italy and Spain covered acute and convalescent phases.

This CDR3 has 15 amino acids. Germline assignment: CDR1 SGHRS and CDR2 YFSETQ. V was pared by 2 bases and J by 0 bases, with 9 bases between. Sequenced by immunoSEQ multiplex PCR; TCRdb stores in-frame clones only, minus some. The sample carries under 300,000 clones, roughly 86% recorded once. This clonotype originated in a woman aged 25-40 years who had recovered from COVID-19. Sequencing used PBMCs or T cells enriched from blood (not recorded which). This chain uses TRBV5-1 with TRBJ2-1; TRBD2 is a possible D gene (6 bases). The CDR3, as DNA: TGCGCCAGCAGCTTAGGCGGGAACTCCTACAATGAGCAGTTCTTC. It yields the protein CASSLGGNSYNEQFF. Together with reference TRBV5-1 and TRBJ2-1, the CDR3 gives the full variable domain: KAGVTQTPRYLIKTRGQQVTLSCSPISGHRSVSWYQQTPGQGLQFLFEYFSETQRNKGNFPGRFSGRQFSNSRSEMNVSTLELGDSALYLCASSLGGNSYNEQFFGPGTRLTVL.